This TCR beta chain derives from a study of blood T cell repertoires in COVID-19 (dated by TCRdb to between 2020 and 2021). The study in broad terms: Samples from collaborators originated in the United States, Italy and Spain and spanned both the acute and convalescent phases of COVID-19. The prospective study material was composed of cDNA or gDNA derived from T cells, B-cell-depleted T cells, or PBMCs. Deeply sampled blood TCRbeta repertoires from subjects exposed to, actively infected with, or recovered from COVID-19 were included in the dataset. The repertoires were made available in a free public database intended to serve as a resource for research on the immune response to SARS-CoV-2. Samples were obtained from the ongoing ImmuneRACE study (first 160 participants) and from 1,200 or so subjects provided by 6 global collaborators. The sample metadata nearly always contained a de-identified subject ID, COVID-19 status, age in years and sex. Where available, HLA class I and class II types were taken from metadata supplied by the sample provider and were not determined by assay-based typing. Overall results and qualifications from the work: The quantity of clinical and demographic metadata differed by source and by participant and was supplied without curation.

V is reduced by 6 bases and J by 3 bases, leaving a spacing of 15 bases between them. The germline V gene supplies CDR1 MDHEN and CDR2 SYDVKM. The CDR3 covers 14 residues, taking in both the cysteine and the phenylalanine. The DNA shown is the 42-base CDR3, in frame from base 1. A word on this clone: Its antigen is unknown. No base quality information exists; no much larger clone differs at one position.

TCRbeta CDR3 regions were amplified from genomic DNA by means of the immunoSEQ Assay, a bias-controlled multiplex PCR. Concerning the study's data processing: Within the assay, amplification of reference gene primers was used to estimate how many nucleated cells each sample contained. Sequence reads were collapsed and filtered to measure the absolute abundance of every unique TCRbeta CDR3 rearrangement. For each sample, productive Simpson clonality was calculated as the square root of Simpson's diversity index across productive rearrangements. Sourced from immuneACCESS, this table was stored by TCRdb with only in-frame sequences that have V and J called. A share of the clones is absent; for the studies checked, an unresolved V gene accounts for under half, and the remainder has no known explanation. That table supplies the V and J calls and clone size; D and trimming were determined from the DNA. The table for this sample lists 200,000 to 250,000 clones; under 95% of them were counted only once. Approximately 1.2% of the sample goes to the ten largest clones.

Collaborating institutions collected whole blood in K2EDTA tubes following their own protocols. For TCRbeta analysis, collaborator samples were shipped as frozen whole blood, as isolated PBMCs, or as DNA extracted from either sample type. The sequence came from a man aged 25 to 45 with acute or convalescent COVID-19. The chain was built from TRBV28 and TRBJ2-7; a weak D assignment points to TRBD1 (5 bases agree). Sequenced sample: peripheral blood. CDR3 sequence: CASRGRESGYEQYF. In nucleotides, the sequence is TGTGCCAGCAGGGGCAGGGAATCAGGCTACGAGCAGTACTTC.